Listed below are T cell receptor beta chains from one sample, sequenced in a study of shared clonotypes between healthy human individuals. Here immunoSEQ multiplex PCR was the method, and the copy in TCRdb shows in-frame clones only, minus some. The data hold roughly 2,000,000 clones, with over 85% observed a single time. Sequencing was carried out using naive CD8+ T cells from PBMCs. These receptors all stem from a man aged 18 to 29 in good health. Some clones in this sample may be carry-over from other donors' samples. Each CDR3 is given with its conserved first and last residue. D genes are given only for firm matches. For some rows the clone size is stated as once, few or many, or as a class when expanded; others skip it.

j_call d_call clone_size v_call cdr3_nt cdr3_aa
TRBJ2-7 NA NA TRBV5-1 TGCGCCAGCAGCTTCGGCCCGCCAGGGCGCGAGCAGTACTTC CASSFGPPGREQYF
TRBJ1-2 NA NA TRBV28 TGTGCCAGCAGTTTCCTAAGGGGGAAGAACGGAGTTAACTATGGCTACACCTTC CASSFLRGKNGVNYGYTF
TRBJ2-7 NA NA TRBV4-2 TGTGCCAGCAGCCAAGGCGGGGAGAACTACGAGCAGTACTTC CASSQGGENYEQYF
TRBJ2-7 NA NA TRBV2 TGTGCCAGCAGCTACTGGATTGATTTGGGGGAAGGCGAGCAGTACTTC CASSYWIDLGEGEQYF
TRBJ2-1 TRBD1 NA TRBV27 TGTGCCAGCAGTTTATCGAAGACAGGGGGAAGTAATGAGCAGTTCTTC CASSLSKTGGSNEQFF
TRBJ2-2 NA NA TRBV13 TGTGCCAGCAGCTTGGGGACCGTGAACACCGGGGAGCTGTTTTTT CASSLGTVNTGELFF
TRBJ1-1 NA few TRBV9 TGTGCCAGCAGCCTCAGGGTGTACACTGAAGCTTTCTTT CASSLRVYTEAFF
TRBJ2-7 TRBD2 NA TRBV5-4 TGTGCCAGCAGCTTGGAGCGGGGAAGTGGAAACGAGCAGTACTTC CASSLERGSGNEQYF
TRBJ1-1 NA NA TRBV5-1 TGCGCCAGCAGCTTGGAAGCGGGGGCGATCACTGAAGCTTTCTTT CASSLEAGAITEAFF
TRBJ2-7 TRBD2 NA TRBV4-2 TGTGCCAGCAGCCAAGAATGGACTAGCGGCTCCTACGAGCAGTACTTC CASSQEWTSGSYEQYF
TRBJ2-1 NA NA TRBV7-9 TGTGCCAGCAGCCTCTTAGAGGGGTACAATGAGCAGTTCTTC CASSLLEGYNEQFF
TRBJ1-1 NA NA TRBV7-9 TGTGCCAGCAGCTTAGCGTCGGGAGGGTGGACTGAAGCTTTCTTT CASSLASGGWTEAFF
TRBJ2-1 NA NA TRBV27 TGTGCCAGCAGCCTAGGAGGCCCCCGGTCCGGGGATGAGCAGTTCTTC CASSLGGPRSGDEQFF
TRBJ1-4 NA NA TRBV5-4 TGTGCCAGCAGCTTGGAAATGGGGGGGAGTAATGAAAAACTGTTTTTT CASSLEMGGSNEKLFF
TRBJ1-5 NA NA TRBV7-8 TGTGCCAGCAGCTTATGGCGGCGCGATAGCAATCAGCCCCAGCATTTT CASSLWRRDSNQPQHF
TRBJ2-3 NA NA TRBV25-1 TGTGCCAGCACCCAAGGGGATACGCAGTATTTT CASTQGDTQYF
TRBJ1-1 TRBD1 NA TRBV27 TGTGCCAGCAGTTCTTTCTACCGGGACAGGGTGCCTGAAGCTTTCTTT CASSSFYRDRVPEAFF
TRBJ1-3 TRBD1 NA TRBV5-6 TGTGCCAGCAGCTATACTCGGGACAGCGGAAACACCATATATTTT CASSYTRDSGNTIYF
TRBJ1-5 NA NA TRBV7-2 TGTGCCAGCAGCTTATTCTTTGATCAGCCCCAGCATTTT CASSLFFDQPQHF
TRBJ1-4 TRBD1 NA TRBV4-3 TGCGCCAGCAGCCATGCTGTCGGGACAGAAGAAGCCCTTAATGAAAAACTGTTTTTT CASSHAVGTEEALNEKLFF
TRBJ2-7 TRBD2 once TRBV27 TGTGCCAGCAGTTTCGGACTAGCGAACTCCTACGAGCAGTACTTC CASSFGLANSYEQYF
TRBJ2-2 NA NA TRBV27 TGTGCCAGCAGTCTGACGGCGGAATTCGGGGAGCTGTTTTTT CASSLTAEFGELFF
TRBJ2-1 NA NA TRBV27 TGTGCCAGCAGTGTATCCCCTTCCTCCTACAATGAGCAGTTCTTC CASSVSPSSYNEQFF
TRBJ1-4 NA NA TRBV7-7 TGTGCCAGCAGCTTACGCCTCAATGAAAAACTGTTTTTT CASSLRLNEKLFF
TRBJ2-1 TRBD2 NA TRBV5-1 TGCGCCAGCAGCTTGGTGGCTAGCGGGGGATACAATGAGCAGTTCTTC CASSLVASGGYNEQFF
TRBJ2-7 NA few TRBV7-9 TGTGCCAGCAGCTTAGATGGGGGGCTTGGCTCCTACGAGCAGTACTTC CASSLDGGLGSYEQYF
TRBJ1-2 NA NA TRBV9 TGTGCCAGCAGCGTAGATCGTGACTGGATGCGTGGCTACACCTTC CASSVDRDWMRGYTF
TRBJ1-1 TRBD1 NA TRBV27 TGTGCCAGCAGTTTATCAGGGACAGGGGTAACTTTCTTT CASSLSGTGVTFF
TRBJ2-7 NA NA TRBV4-2 TGTGCCAGCAGCCACCGGGACACCTCCTACGAGCAGTACTTC CASSHRDTSYEQYF
TRBJ2-3 TRBD2 NA TRBV29-1 TGCAGCGTCCTAGGACTAGCGGGAGCAGATACGCAGTATTTT CSVLGLAGADTQYF
TRBJ2-7 NA NA TRBV4-3 TGCGCCAGCAGCCCGTCGGAATTTGGGGGCTCCTACGAGCAGTACTTC CASSPSEFGGSYEQYF
TRBJ2-7 NA NA TRBV28 TGTGCCAGCAGTTTAGAGGCGGGTCCCTACGAGCAGTACTTC CASSLEAGPYEQYF
TRBJ2-3 NA NA TRBV4-2 TGTGCCAGCAGCCAAGGGCAGCGCGATCATCAGACAGATACGCAGTATTTT CASSQGQRDHQTDTQYF
TRBJ2-7 TRBD2 NA TRBV7-2 TGTGCCAGCAGCTCCCTCGGGCTAGCGGGAGACGAGCAGTACTTC CASSSLGLAGDEQYF
TRBJ2-7 NA NA TRBV21-1 TGTGCCAGCAGCAAATCCAGGACCTACCCCTACGAGCAGTACTTC CASSKSRTYPYEQYF
TRBJ2-3 NA NA TRBV4-1 TGCGCCAGCAGCCAAGTTGAGGGTACCACAGATACGCAGTATTTT CASSQVEGTTDTQYF
TRBJ2-1 NA NA TRBV27 TGTGCCAGCAGTTCCTATCCTATTGGCCCAGGAGATAAGGTGTACAATGAGCAGTTCTTC CASSSYPIGPGDKVYNEQFF
TRBJ1-5 TRBD1 NA TRBV7-9 TGTGCCAGCAGCGGAATCCTAGCCCAGGGGGTTCAGCCCCAGCATTTT CASSGILAQGVQPQHF
TRBJ2-4 TRBD1 NA TRBV29-1 TGCAGCGTTGAAGATGGGGACAGGGAAACAGACTTC CSVEDGDRETDF
TRBJ2-1 TRBD2 NA TRBV7-8 TGTGCCAGCAGCTTAGCACTAGCGGGGTCACCCTCCTACAATGAGCAGTTCTTC CASSLALAGSPSYNEQFF
TRBJ1-2 NA NA TRBV19 TGTGCCAGTAGCCCCAAAATTTTTATGAGGACGTACTATGGCTACACCTTC CASSPKIFMRTYYGYTF
TRBJ2-1 TRBD1 NA TRBV5-6 TGTGCCAGCAGCTTGGTGTTGGGACAGGGGAATGAGCAGTTCTTC CASSLVLGQGNEQFF
TRBJ2-2 NA NA TRBV7-9 TGTGCCAGCAGCTTAAGAGGGAATAGCGGGGAGCTGTTTTTT CASSLRGNSGELFF
TRBJ2-7 NA NA TRBV28 TGTGCCAGCACCCTGAGGGACACCGCCTACGAGCAGTACTTC CASTLRDTAYEQYF
TRBJ1-1 NA NA TRBV30 TGTGCCTGGATTTTGTCGGCTTGGGCTTTCTTT CAWILSAWAFF
TRBJ1-1 NA NA TRBV28 TGTGCCAGCAGTTTAGCAGTTAGGCGCACTGAAGCTTTCTTT CASSLAVRRTEAFF
TRBJ1-4 NA NA TRBV28 TGTGCCAGCAGATACCCGTCCGTGAACAGTGCAACTAATGAAAAACTGTTTTTT CASRYPSVNSATNEKLFF